This entry describes one TCR beta chain. Its target is not known. The treatment was: oral pan-JAK inhibitor, 5-10 mg twice daily. Collection of lesional scalp punch biopsies and peripheral blood was performed in alopecia areata patients. A FACSAria was used to sort CD4+ and CD8+ T cells. These cells came from PBMCs. The data were obtained in a study of CD8+ T cells in alopecia areata. About the research overall: The protocol delivered tofacitinib for 6 to 18 months, then withdrew it for 6 months.

cDNA reverse transcribed from extracted RNA served as the sequencing template. Here immunoSEQ multiplex PCR was the method, and the copy in TCRdb shows in-frame clones only, minus some. The table has under 200,000 clones, less than 70% seen once. Trimming pared 8 bases from V and 0 bases from J, leaving 10 bases between. Germline V gene lookup returns CDR1 MGHRA and CDR2 YSYEKL. The CDR3 has 14 residues. Notes on the study in general: Many expanded lesional clones persisted during tofacitinib (in both scalp and blood).

This sequence originates from a human donor with alopecia areata. The chain recombines TRBV4-1 with TRBJ1-4; D is undetermined. This specimen consisted of CD4+ T cells sorted from blood, obtained at week 24, from a patient treated with tofacitinib. Here the CDR3 reads CASETAATNEKLFF. The CDR3 bases are TGCGCCAGCGAGACGGCCGCAACTAATGAAAAACTGTTTTTT.